The rows below give T cell receptor beta chains drawn from one sample of a study of cytomegalovirus exposure and HLA in healthy donors. The table came from immunoSEQ multiplex PCR; TCRdb's copy has only in-frame clones and leaves some out. The sample has 150,000 to 200,000 clones. Sequencing used PBMCs. Every receptor here comes from a man aged 30 to 45 in good health and CMV-seronegative. Each CDR3 is given with its conserved first and last residue. A D gene is named only where the DNA matches it firmly.

>TRBD1|TRBJ2-3|TRBV27
TGTGCCAGCAGTAGCTGGGACAGGGGCACAGATACGCAGTATTTT
CASSSWDRGTDTQYF
>TRBD1|TRBJ1-1|TRBV2
TGTGCCAGCAGGCGGGGACAGGGGACTGAAGCTTTCTTT
CASRRGQGTEAFF
>TRBD2|TRBJ2-2|TRBV7-6
TGTGCCAGCAGCACCCGACTAGCGGTCGGGGAGCTGTTTTTT
CASSTRLAVGELFF
>.|TRBJ2-7|TRBV6-5
TGTGCCAGCAGTTACCGAGGGGGACGGCGGGACGAGCAGTACTTC
CASSYRGGRRDEQYF
>.|TRBJ2-7|TRBV7-9
TGTGCCAGCACCGGGCCCGGGACTCTCGCCTACGAGCAGTACTTC
CASTGPGTLAYEQYF
>TRBD2|TRBJ2-1|TRBV5-1
TGCGCCAGCAGCACCCTTATGACTAGCGGCAATGAGCAGTTCTTC
CASSTLMTSGNEQFF
>TRBD1|TRBJ1-4|TRBV5-4
TGTGCCAGCAGCTTCGACAGGACAGGGACGGGAAAACTGTTTTTT
CASSFDRTGTGKLFF
>TRBD1|TRBJ2-7|TRBV10-3
TGTGCCATCAGTCCGGGACAGGCTTTCTCGGGCTCCTACGAGCAGTACTTC
CAISPGQAFSGSYEQYF
>TRBD1|TRBJ2-7|TRBV6-6
TGTGCCCGCAGTCCGGACAGGCACTCCTACGAGCAGTACTTC
CARSPDRHSYEQYF
>TRBD1|TRBJ2-7|TRBV29-1
TGCAGCGTTGGTCGGGGACAGGGCTACGAGCAGTACTTC
CSVGRGQGYEQYF
>TRBD2|TRBJ2-5|TRBV5-4
TGTGCCAGCAGCTTAACTAGCGGGGAACAAGAGACCCAGTACTTC
CASSLTSGEQETQYF
>.|TRBJ2-5|TRBV5-1
TGCGCCAGCAGCCCCAATGGAGGGGCAACCAGAGAGACCCAGTACTTC
CASSPNGGATRETQYF
>TRBD2|TRBJ2-3|TRBV9
TGTGCCAGCAGCGTAGGGGCTAGCGGTGCAGATACGCAGTATTTT
CASSVGASGADTQYF
>.|TRBJ1-2|TRBV2
TGTGCCAGCAGCGGAGAGTATGGCTACACCTTC
CASSGEYGYTF
>TRBD1|TRBJ1-2|TRBV18
TGTGCCAGCTCGCTAACTCCGGGACAGGGTCATGGCTACACCTTC
CASSLTPGQGHGYTF
>TRBD2|TRBJ2-7|TRBV6-5
TGTGCCAGCAGTAGCACCGGGACTAACTACGAGCAGTACTTC
CASSSTGTNYEQYF
>TRBD2|TRBJ2-5|TRBV6-1
TGTGCCAGCAGTGAATTTGCGGGGGGGAGAGAGACCCAGTACTTC
CASSEFAGGRETQYF
>TRBD1|TRBJ2-5|TRBV27
TGTGCCAGCAGACCTTGGGACAGCGAGCAAGAGACCCAGTACTTC
CASRPWDSEQETQYF
>.|TRBJ1-2|TRBV6-4
TGTGCCAGCAGTGACTCGGGGAGCTATGGCTACACCTTC
CASSDSGSYGYTF
>.|TRBJ2-3|TRBV2
TGTGCCAGCAGTGAAGCGTTATTTGCAGGCAGCACAGATACGCAGTATTTT
CASSEALFAGSTDTQYF
>TRBD1|TRBJ1-5|TRBV6-1
TGTGCCAGCAGTGACAGGACAGGTGACAGCAATCAGCCCCAGCATTTT
CASSDRTGDSNQPQHF
>.|TRBJ1-6|TRBV14
TGTGCCAGCAGCCAATTGAGATCAGGACCCGGGGATTCACCCCTCCACTTT
CASSQLRSGPGDSPLHF
>TRBD1|TRBJ2-6|TRBV7-8
TGTGCCTCCTCCAAAACAGGGGGCTCTGGGGCCAACGTCCTGACTTTC
CASSKTGGSGANVLTF
>.|TRBJ2-7|TRBV5-1
TGCGCCAGCAGCTTTCCTGAAGGGGGAGTATCCTACGAGCAGTACTTC
CASSFPEGGVSYEQYF
>.|TRBJ1-5|TRBV18
TGTGCCAGCTCACCACCTGGACAGTCGATCCTTAGCAATCAGCCCCAGCATTTT
CASSPPGQSILSNQPQHF
>.|TRBJ1-1|TRBV19
TGTGCCAGTAGTATACTAGGGGGGGCTGGCACTGAAGCTTTCTTT
CASSILGGAGTEAFF
>.|TRBJ1-6|TRBV4-3
TGCGCCAGCAGCCAAGATCGGGGAGGGTCCCTCCACTTT
CASSQDRGGSLHF
>TRBD1|TRBJ1-5|TRBV4-1
TGCGCCAGCAGCCAAGTGGACAGGAGTAGCAATCAGCCCCAGCATTTT
CASSQVDRSSNQPQHF
>.|TRBJ1-5|TRBV9
TGTGCCAGCAGCGTAGGTGAAGGGGGTAGCAATCAGCCCCAGCATTTT
CASSVGEGGSNQPQHF
>TRBD1|TRBJ2-5|TRBV10-1
TGCGCCAGCAGTTCGGGACAGCACCAAGAGACCCAGTACTTC
CASSSGQHQETQYF
>TRBD2|TRBJ2-5|TRBV10-2
TGCGCCAGCAGAACTAGCGGGGGGGAGACCCAGTACTTC
CASRTSGGETQYF
>TRBD2|TRBJ2-5|TRBV5-6
TGTGCCAGCAGCTTGGCACTAGCGGGGCGCCAAGAGACCCAGTACTTC
CASSLALAGRQETQYF
>.|TRBJ1-5|TRBV19
TGTGCCAGTAGTCTTTCCGGTTATAGCAATCAGCCCCAGCATTTT
CASSLSGYSNQPQHF
>TRBD2|TRBJ2-3|TRBV4-1
TGCGCCAGCAGCCAAGATCCGGGACTAGCGGACAGTGACACAGATACGCAGTATTTT
CASSQDPGLADSDTDTQYF
>.|TRBJ1-1|TRBV19
TGTGCCAGTAATATTGGGGGCGCGGGCACTGAAGCTTTCTTT
CASNIGGAGTEAFF
>.|TRBJ1-1|TRBV6-1
TGTGCCAGCAGTGAAGTGAGGGTGGCCACTGAAGCTTTCTTT
CASSEVRVATEAFF
>TRBD1|TRBJ2-7|TRBV4-1
TGCGCCAGCGCGCGGGACAGGGGTTCCTACGAGCAGTACTTC
CASARDRGSYEQYF
>TRBD1|TRBJ1-2|TRBV4-3
TGCGCCAGCAGCCAAGATCAGACAGGGGTCTATGGCTACACCTTC
CASSQDQTGVYGYTF
>TRBD2|TRBJ2-7|TRBV6-5
TGTGCCAGCAGACCTCGACTAGCGGGGGGGTACGAGCAGTACTTC
CASRPRLAGGYEQYF
>.|TRBJ2-1|TRBV7-9
TGTGCCAGCAGCCGGGATCTTAATGAGCAGTTCTTC
CASSRDLNEQFF
>.|TRBJ2-1|TRBV6-1
TGTGCCAGCAGTGATAGTTGGAATGAGGACTACAATGAGCAGTTCTTC
CASSDSWNEDYNEQFF
>.|TRBJ2-1|TRBV9
TGTGCCAGCAGCCTTAACGGACAGTGGGGTAATGAGCAGTTCTTC
CASSLNGQWGNEQFF
>.|TRBJ1-5|TRBV19
TGTGCCAGTAAGAGCGGGACGACCAGCAATCAGCCCCAGCATTTT
CASKSGTTSNQPQHF
>.|TRBJ1-5|TRBV30
TGTGCCTGGAGCGGAGGGGGGGATCAGCCCCAGCATTTT
CAWSGGGDQPQHF
>TRBD1|TRBJ1-1|TRBV4-2
TGTGCCAGCAGCCAAGATCCGTGGCAGGGGGACCCCACCGGCGGTGAAGCTTTCTTT
CASSQDPWQGDPTGGEAFF
>.|TRBJ1-2|TRBV5-1
TGCGCCAGCAGCCCAGGGTCCGACGGCTATGGCTACACCTTC
CASSPGSDGYGYTF
>.|TRBJ1-1|TRBV11-3
TGTGCCAGCAGCTTTCGAGTTGGTGCGGGTGTCGCTGAAGCTTTCTTT
CASSFRVGAGVAEAFF
>.|TRBJ1-3|TRBV29-1
TGCAGCGTTGGAGGGAGCTCTGGAAACACCATATATTTT
CSVGGSSGNTIYF
>TRBD1|TRBJ2-7|TRBV10-3
TGTGCCACCGTGACCGATACAGGGGGCTACGAGCAGTACTTC
CATVTDTGGYEQYF
>.|TRBJ2-3|TRBV7-9
TGTGCCAGCAGCTTAAGGGACTCACACACAGATACGCAGTATTTT
CASSLRDSHTDTQYF
>.|TRBJ2-7|TRBV4-3
TGCGCCAGCAGCCAAGATCTTAATTCGGGGGGCCATTACGAGCAGTACTTC
CASSQDLNSGGHYEQYF
>.|TRBJ2-3|TRBV10-2
TGCGCCAGCAGTAGCGGGGATACGCAGTATTTT
CASSSGDTQYF
>TRBD1|TRBJ2-1|TRBV27
TGTGCCAGCAGGGACAGGGTAGATGAGCAGTTCTTC
CASRDRVDEQFF
>.|TRBJ2-5|TRBV2
TGTGCCAGCCGGGGTGGAGAGACCCAGTACTTC
CASRGGETQYF
>.|TRBJ1-4|TRBV19
TGTGCCAGTAGAGACGGGGGGACAAGGAGCAATGAAAAACTGTTTTTT
CASRDGGTRSNEKLFF
>.|TRBJ1-1|TRBV7-9
TGTGCCAGCAGTCATGACAGATCATCATCTGAAGCTTTCTTT
CASSHDRSSSEAFF
>TRBD2|TRBJ2-1|TRBV6-1
TGTGCCAGCAGTGTTCGTCTAGCGGCAAACAATGAGCAGTTCTTC
CASSVRLAANNEQFF